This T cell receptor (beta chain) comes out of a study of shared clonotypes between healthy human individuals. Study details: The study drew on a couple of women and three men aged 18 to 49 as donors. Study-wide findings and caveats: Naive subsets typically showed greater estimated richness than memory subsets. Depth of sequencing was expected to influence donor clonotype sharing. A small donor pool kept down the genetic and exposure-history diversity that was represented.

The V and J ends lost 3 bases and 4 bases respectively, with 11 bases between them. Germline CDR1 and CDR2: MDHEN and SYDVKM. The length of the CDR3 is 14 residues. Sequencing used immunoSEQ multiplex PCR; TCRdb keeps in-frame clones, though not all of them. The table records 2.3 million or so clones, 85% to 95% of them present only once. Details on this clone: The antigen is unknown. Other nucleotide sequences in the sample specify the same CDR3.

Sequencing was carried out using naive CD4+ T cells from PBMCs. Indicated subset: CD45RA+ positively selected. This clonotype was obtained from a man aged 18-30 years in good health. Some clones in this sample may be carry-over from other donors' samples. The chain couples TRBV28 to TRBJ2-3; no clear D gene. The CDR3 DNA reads TGTGCCAGCAGTTTGGCCCCGGCAGCAGATACGCAGTATTTT. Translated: CASSLAPAADTQYF.